Here is one T cell receptor beta chain with its context. No antigen is known for it. Only in-frame clones appear in the TCRdb table, and some are missing; sequencing was by immunoSEQ multiplex PCR. The repertoire holds some 88,000 clones, with less than 95% as singletons. This entry comes from a study of T cell responses to AZD1222 COVID-19 vaccine. Regarding the study as a whole: When two AZD1222 doses had been given, Spike-specific TCR breadth and depth rose.

CDR1 is SGHVS and CDR2 is FNYEAQ in the germline V gene. This CDR3 comprises 16 residues. V was clipped by 1 base and J by 1 base; unmatched bases: 4. The origin of this receptor is an adult who received the AZD1222 COVID-19 vaccine. This chain joins TRBV7-6 and TRBJ2-1; 7 bases are a match to TRBD2. The sequencing here drew on peripheral blood, taken 28 days after the second AZD1222 dose. The CDR3 region is CASSLGSGASYNEQFF. The CDR3 DNA follows: TGTGCCAGCAGCTTAGGGAGCGGGGCTTCCTACAATGAGCAGTTCTTC. The whole variable domain, filled in from reference TRBV7-6 and TRBJ2-1, reads GAGVSQSPRYKVTKRGQDVALRCDPISGHVSLYWYRQALGQGPEFLTYFNYEAQQDKSGLPNDRFSAERPEGSISTLTIQRTEQRDSAMYRCASSLGSGASYNEQFFGPGTRLTVL.